These 2 T cell receptor beta chains originate from one sample sequenced in a study of response to subunit inactivated influenza vaccine. TCRdb re-analysed the RT-PCR reads in MiXCR, keeping a single row per CDR3 protein. This table has around 500,000 distinct CDR3 sequences, 11% appearing once. Sequenced here: PBMCs from blood, sampled roughly 45 days after vaccination. The origin of the receptors is a man over 45 who received an inactivated influenza vaccine.

This clonotype was found a few times. This rearrangement joins TRBV27 to TRBJ1-5; TRBD1 is a possible D gene (5 bases). This CDR3 has 15 residues. V gave up 0 bases and J gave up 1 base, with 7 bases separating them. CDR1 and CDR2 from the germline V gene are MNHEY and SMNVEV (reference sequence). This chain's CDR3 is CASSLSWGSNQPQHF. DNA for the CDR3: TGTGCCAGCAGTTTATCGTGGGGGAGCAATCAGCCCCAGCATTTT.

This clonotype was counted at least ten times. This chain uses TRBV20-1 with TRBJ2-1, with 10 positions matching TRBD1. Looked up from germline, CDR1 is DFQATT and CDR2 is SNEGSKA (reference sequence). The CDR3 loop spans 13 amino acids. The V and J ends lost 5 bases and 8 bases, in that order; junction bases with no gene match: 6. Here the CDR3 DNA reads TGCAGTGCTCCCAGACAGGGGGCAGATGAGCAGTTCTTC. Its translation: CSAPRQGADEQFF.